These 18 T cell receptor beta chains were all obtained from the same sample, sequenced in a study of T cells in Graves' hyperthyroidism and ophthalmopathy. RNA transcripts were the template for amplifying TCR beta CDR3 regions. With the HTBI primer set, the TCR CDR3 went through a first round of RT-PCR. TCRdb analysed the multiplex PCR reads with MiXCR anew, one entry per CDR3 protein. This sample has around 290,000 distinct CDR3 sequences, with 13% found just once. Sample: blood. Every receptor here comes from a woman aged 25 to 45 with Graves' hyperthyroidism that later progressed to Graves' ophthalmopathy.

Many counts were recorded for this clonotype. The rearrangement links TRBV5-6 to TRBJ2-1; D is uncertain. V dropped 2 bases and J dropped 4 bases, with 13 bases sitting between them. Per the germline V gene, CDR1 is SGHDT and CDR2 is YYEEEE. The CDR3 consists of 15 residues. The CDR3 bases are TGTGCCAGCAGCTTTGCTAACGGCCCTTACAATGAGCAGTTCTTC. This sequence encodes CASSFANGPYNEQFF.

This clonotype was picked up many times. The chain links TRBV29-1 to TRBJ2-5; no clear D gene. Trimming cost V 4 bases and J 1 base, with 10 bases left between them. The CDR3 totals 13 residues. Germline V lookup: CDR1 SQVTM, CDR2 ANQGSEA. DNA of the CDR3: TGCAGCGTTGTGTTTTCTACCCAAGAGACCCAGTACTTC. Translation: CSVVFSTQETQYF.

This clonotype was seen only a few times. The chain joins TRBV12-3 or TRBV12-4 to TRBJ2-7, with 9 bases fitting TRBD1. The CDR3 extends over 14 amino acids. J was trimmed by 0 bases and V by 5 bases; bases with no gene match: 2. The CDR3 nucleotides are TGTGCCAGCAGTCGGGACAGGGCCTCCTACGAGCAGTACTTC. It translates to CASSRDRASYEQYF.

This clonotype was picked up many times. The J gene is TRBJ2-7, the V gene TRBV7-2; D is uncertain. Trimming stripped 2 bases from V and 0 bases from J, with 11 bases between. The CDR3 length is 15 residues. Germline V gene sequence: CDR1 SGHTA, CDR2 FQGNSA. This chain's CDR3 is CASSLSRWSSYEQYF. The CDR3 DNA follows: TGTGCCAGCAGCTTAAGTCGTTGGAGCTCCTACGAGCAGTACTTC.

This clonotype was picked up a small number of times. This sequence joins TRBV20-1 and TRBJ2-3; 9 positions match TRBD2. The CDR3 length is 14 residues. Per germline, CDR1 DFQATT and CDR2 SNEGSKA (reference sequence). With 5 bases clipped from V and 4 bases from J, the junction kept 7 bases outside the gene matches. CDR3 nucleotide sequence: TGCAGTGCTTGGGGACTAGCATCCTCAGATACGCAGTATTTT. Translating gives CSAWGLASSDTQYF.

The sample holds many counts of this clonotype. V is TRBV7-2 and J is TRBJ1-6, with TRBD1 matching 9 bases. The V segment lost 5 bases and the J segment 7 bases; nucleotides outside the gene matches: 9. Looked up from germline, CDR1 is SGHTA and CDR2 is FQGNSA. This CDR3 has 16 residues. CDR3 sequence reads: CASSPPDRGWNSPLHF. CDR3 nucleotides: TGTGCCAGCAGCCCTCCGGACAGGGGATGGAATTCACCCCTCCACTTT.

The table lists this clonotype with many counts. The rearrangement uses TRBV4-1 and TRBJ1-2; no clear D gene. Germline loops: CDR1 MGHRA, CDR2 YSYEKL. The CDR3 length is 14 residues. Trimming cost V 8 bases and J 7 bases, with 20 bases left between them. CDR3 amino acids: CASAPAGALRGYTF. CDR3 nucleotide sequence: TGCGCCAGCGCACCTGCAGGCGCGCTACGTGGCTACACCTTC.

This clonotype was seen many times. The J gene is TRBJ2-7, the V gene TRBV29-1; 12 nucleotides line up with TRBD1. Germline V CDR1 and CDR2: SQVTM, ANQGSEA. The CDR3 contains 13 residues. V shed 7 bases, J shed 6 bases, and the junction held 7 bases outside the gene matches. The CDR3 bases are TGCAGCGCCCAGAGGGGACAGGGGGCCGAGCAGTACTTC. Its translation is CSAQRGQGAEQYF.

This clonotype was observed at least ten times. The rearrangement joins TRBV6-1 to TRBJ2-3; TRBD1 matches at 7 bases. This CDR3 is 13 amino acids long. V lost 8 bases to trimming and J lost 4 bases; unmatched junction nucleotides: 6. Germline V gene lookup returns CDR1 MNHNS and CDR2 SASEGT. In DNA form, the CDR3 reads TGTGCCAGCCAAGGGGGCGGTCCAGATACGCAGTATTTT. Amino acid sequence: CASQGGGPDTQYF.

Ten or more counts support this clonotype. The rearrangement joins TRBV27 to TRBJ2-5, with 8 bases fitting TRBD2. CDR1 is MNHEY and CDR2 is SMNVEV in the germline V gene (reference sequence). The CDR3 contains 16 residues. V lost 5 bases to trimming and J lost 1 base; unmatched junction nucleotides: 9. In DNA, the CDR3 is TGTGCCAGCAGTATGACTAGCGTATCTACCCAAGAGACCCAGTACTTC. It yields the protein CASSMTSVSTQETQYF.

This clonotype was seen repeatedly, ten times or more. V is TRBV28 and J is TRBJ1-1, with TRBD1 identical over 12 bases. The CDR3 consists of 17 residues. V was clipped by 1 base and J by 5 bases; unmatched bases: 8. Germline V gene lookup returns CDR1 MDHEN and CDR2 SYDVKM. CDR3 loop: CASSLSPSGQGATEAFF. DNA of the CDR3: TGTGCCAGCAGTTTATCGCCCTCGGGACAGGGGGCAACTGAAGCTTTCTTT.

This clonotype was observed at least ten times. J is TRBJ2-6 and V is TRBV6-1; possibly TRBD2 for D (6 bases). V lost 6 bases and J lost 0, with 9 bases in between. The germline gives CDR1 MNHNS, CDR2 SASEGT. The CDR3 has 15 residues. CDR3 residues: CASRPEGSGANVLTF. CDR3 DNA: TGTGCCAGCAGACCGGAGGGCTCTGGGGCCAACGTCCTGACTTTC.

This clonotype has a count of ten or more. The gene calls are TRBV6-5 and TRBJ2-1, with TRBD2 as a possible D gene (6 bases). This CDR3 is built from 15 residues. V gave up 0 bases and J gave up 1 base, with 7 bases separating them. Germline V gene sequence: CDR1 MNHEY, CDR2 SVGAGI. The CDR3 loop is CASSYSGTSYNEQFF. The CDR3 region has the DNA TGTGCCAGCAGTTACTCCGGGACTTCCTACAATGAGCAGTTCTTC.

This clonotype has a handful of counts. This chain joins TRBV11-3 and TRBJ2-1, with 9 nucleotides matching TRBD1. Germline CDR1 is SGHNT and CDR2 is YENEEA. The CDR3 runs 14 residues. J lost 3 bases, V lost 5 bases, and 2 bases had no gene match. The CDR3 reads CASSVDRGYNEQFF. CDR3 coding DNA: TGTGCCAGCAGCGTGGACAGGGGCTACAATGAGCAGTTCTTC.

The V call is TRBV4-3, the J call TRBJ2-1, with D perhaps TRBD2 (6 bases). Between the trimmed V and J ends, which lost 3 bases and 8 bases, there was a span of 17 bases. The CDR3 extends over 15 amino acids. Germline loops: CDR1 LGHNA, CDR2 YSLEER. In DNA, the CDR3 is TGCGCCAGCAGCCAGCTGGGGGGTCCAGCGGATGAGCAGTTCTTC. As protein: CASSQLGGPADEQFF.

This clonotype turned up a few times. The CDR3 region is CASSVTDRGLTDTQYF. The DNA for the CDR3 is TGTGCCAGTAGTGTTACCGACAGGGGGCTGACAGATACGCAGTATTTT. The chain carries TRBV19 and TRBJ2-3, with 10 bases aligning to TRBD1. Germline V CDR1 and CDR2: LNHDA, SQIVND (reference sequence). J gave up 3 bases and V 5 bases, and 8 bases lay outside the gene matches. This CDR3 spans 16 amino acids.

As for this clonotype: Its ends do not fully match the called genes, so a read error is possible. The V gene is TRBV7-7, the J gene TRBJ2-1; no clear D gene. CDR1 and CDR2 from the germline V gene are SSHAT and FNYEAQ (reference sequence). The CDR3 spans 14 residues. In nucleotides, the CDR3 is TGTGCTAGCAGCTTAGAGGCCAACTGGGGAGAGCAGTTCTTC. This sequence encodes CASSLEANWGEQFF.

J is TRBJ1-1 and V is TRBV11-1; TRBD1 might be the D (6 bases). Germline-derived CDR1 and CDR2 are SGHAT and FQDESV (reference sequence). Trimming took off 5 bases at V and 1 base at J, with 14 bases between the two ends. CDR3 length: 15 residues. The CDR3 protein is CASSGPPGQNTEAFF. CDR3 sequence (DNA): TGTGCCAGCAGCGGTCCCCCGGGACAGAACACTGAAGCTTTCTTT. Full variable domain (outside the CDR3, taken from reference TRBV11-1 and TRBJ1-1): EAEVAQSPRYKITEKSQAVAFWCDPISGHATLYWYRQILGQGPELLVQFQDESVVDDSQLPKDRFSAERLKGVDSTLKIQPAELGDSAMYLCASSGPPGQNTEAFFGQGTRLTVV.